The T cell receptor beta chain described here comes from a study of graft-versus-host responses after intestinal transplantation. At the level of the study: Tacrolimus plus steroids were given to all recipients for 2 to 4 years, preceded by anti-thymocyte globulin induction.

The method was immunoSEQ multiplex PCR; TCRdb's version includes in-frame clones alone and lacks a portion of them. The repertoire holds approximately 130,000 clones, with roughly nine tenths as singletons. The CDR3 consists of 14 residues. Trimming at V came to 5 bases and at J to 5 bases, leaving 5 bases not matched to a gene. Per the germline V gene, CDR1 is MNHEY and CDR2 is SMNVEV (reference sequence). Regarding the study as a whole: GvH clonotypes were identified within recipient marrow, with a subset emerging first in ileum or blood.

About this clone: Its antigen is not identified.

Source: unstimulated CD4+ T cells sorted from spleen or lymph node cells, taken before intestinal transplant. The TCR was taken from a human donor who received an intestinal transplant. The chain combines TRBV27 with TRBJ1-1; 10 bases line up with TRBD1. The CDR3 DNA follows: TGTGCCAGCAGTCGACAGGGGGCCCGAACTGAAGCTTTCTTT. It specifies CASSRQGARTEAFF.